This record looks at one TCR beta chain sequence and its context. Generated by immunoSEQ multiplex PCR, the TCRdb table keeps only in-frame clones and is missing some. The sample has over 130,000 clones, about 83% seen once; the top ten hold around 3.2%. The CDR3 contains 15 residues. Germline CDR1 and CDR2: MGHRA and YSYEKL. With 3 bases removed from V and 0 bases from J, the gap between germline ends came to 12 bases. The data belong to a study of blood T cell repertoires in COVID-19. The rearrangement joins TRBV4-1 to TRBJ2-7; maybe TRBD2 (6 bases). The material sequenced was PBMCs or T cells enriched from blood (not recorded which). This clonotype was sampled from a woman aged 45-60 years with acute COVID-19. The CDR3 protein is CASSHGEESSYEQYF. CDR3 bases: TGCGCCAGCAGCCACGGGGAGGAGAGCTCCTACGAGCAGTACTTC.